Below are 16 T cell receptor beta chains sequenced from a single sample in a study of control samples from healthy donors and cancer patients. Profiled with immunoSEQ multiplex PCR; TCRdb holds only in-frame clones, not every one. The data contain about 84,000 clones, approximately 82% of them seen just once; the ten biggest clones take up approximately 10%. The sample taken for sequencing was PBMCs. These receptors were collected from a man aged 55-75 years with head and neck cancer.

V usage is TRBV7-8 and J usage is TRBJ2-1; 11 bases are shared with TRBD2. The CDR3 is 15 amino acids. CDR1 is SGHVS and CDR2 is FQNEAQ in the germline V gene. Losses at the gene ends were 3 bases for V and 5 bases for J; bases not matched to a gene: 3. CDR3 loop: CASSLGLAVHNEQFF. The CDR3 bases are TGTGCCAGCAGCTTGGGACTAGCGGTCCACAATGAGCAGTTCTTC.

The V gene is TRBV6-4, the J gene TRBJ2-7, with TRBD2 matching over 10 bases. Trimming at V came to 3 bases and at J to 4 bases, leaving 9 bases not matched to a gene. The CDR3 contains 16 residues. CDR1 and CDR2 (germline): MRHNA, SNTAGT. The CDR3, as DNA: TGTGCCAGCAGTGAACTCCCTAGCGGGAGAGGGTACGAGCAGTACTTC. Protein sequence: CASSELPSGRGYEQYF.

The V and J genes are TRBV29-1 and TRBJ1-2; no reliable D call. Looked up from germline, CDR1 is SQVTM and CDR2 is ANQGSEA. This CDR3 is 11 amino acids long. CDR3 DNA sequence: TGCAGTGGTAACGGACTCTGGGGCTACACCTTC. It encodes CSGNGLWGYTF.

Worth noting for this clone: This same CDR3 is encoded by further DNA sequences in the sample. This chain connects TRBV3-1 (or the pseudogene TRBV3-2) to TRBJ1-1, with D perhaps TRBD1 (5 bases). Germline CDR1 reads LGHDT; CDR2 reads YNNKEL (reference sequence). The CDR3 has 13 residues. Trimming left V 4 bases short and J 5 bases short, with 11 bases between. Here the CDR3 reads CASSPGGGTEAFF. DNA of the CDR3: TGTGCCAGCAGCCCGGGCGGGGGGACTGAAGCTTTCTTT.

Worth noting for this clone: This same CDR3 is encoded by further DNA sequences in the sample. V usage is TRBV30 and J usage is TRBJ2-7, with 8 bases aligning to TRBD2. Germline V gives CDR1 GTSNPN, CDR2 SVGIG (reference sequence). Trimming took 5 bases from V and 0 from J; bases not matched to a gene: 0. This CDR3 comprises 12 residues. The CDR3 DNA is TGTGCCTGGCGGGGGGGCTCCTACGAGCAGTACTTC. This translates into CAWRGGSYEQYF.

This chain links TRBV9 with TRBJ2-3; D is ambiguous. The germline V gene encodes CDR1 SGDLS and CDR2 YYNGEE. The CDR3 runs to 12 residues. The ends were cut back, 4 bases at V and 8 bases at J, with 11 bases in the middle. CDR3 loop: CASSIDIGTQYF. The CDR3 nucleotides are TGTGCCAGCAGCATCGACATCGGTACGCAGTATTTT.

The sample holds a few counts of this clone. The chain has TRBV4-2 and TRBJ1-6; a weak D match, TRBD1 (6 bases). The CDR3 covers 18 residues. The germline V gene has CDR1 LGHNA and CDR2 YNFKEQ. Trimming removed 2 bases from V and 0 bases from J, with 14 bases in between. CDR3 sequence reads: CASSQQTGYSSYNSPLHF. The CDR3 DNA reads TGTGCCAGCAGCCAACAAACAGGGTATAGCTCCTATAATTCACCCCTCCACTTT.

The rearrangement links TRBV10-3 to TRBJ2-2; D ambiguous. This CDR3 region has 11 residues. In germline, CDR1 is ENHRY, CDR2 SYGVKD. V was clipped by 1 base and J by 8 bases, with 2 bases between them. The CDR3 loop reads CAISELGELFF. CDR3 coding DNA: TGTGCCATCAGTGAGTTAGGGGAGCTGTTTTTT.

This clone turned up a few times. This chain joins TRBV2 and TRBJ1-5; weak D call: TRBD1 (5 bases). V was cut by 1 base and J by 2 bases, with 9 bases left in between. In germline, CDR1 is SNHLY, CDR2 FYNNEI. This CDR3 contains 15 residues. The CDR3 DNA reads TGTGCCAGCAGTGAAGAAAGGGGTGGCAATCAGCCCCAGCATTTT. Translating it yields CASSEERGGNQPQHF.

The chain couples TRBV6-2 or TRBV6-3 to TRBJ2-5; TRBD2 agrees at 10 bases. CDR3 length: 20 residues. Germline V gene data show CDR1 as MNHEY and CDR2 as SVGEGT. V lost 0 bases to trimming and J lost 5 bases; unmatched junction nucleotides: 18. The CDR3 region has the DNA TGTGCCAGCAGTTACTCTTCCGCGGGTGAGCGGGAGGGCTATCGGGAGACCCAGTACTTC. Translation: CASSYSSAGEREGYRETQYF.

The chain is built from TRBV18 and TRBJ1-1, with D maybe TRBD1 (5 bases). The V gene's germline CDR1 is KGHSH and CDR2 LQKENI. V lost 0 bases and J 1 base, leaving 9 bases between the germline ends. This CDR3 is 15 amino acids long. The CDR3 nucleotides are TGTGCCAGCTCACCACCGGGGCAGAAGAACACTGAAGCTTTCTTT. This sequence encodes CASSPPGQKNTEAFF.

This rearrangement joins TRBV6-5 to TRBJ2-6, with 8 bases fitting TRBD1. CDR3 length: 15 residues. V lost 6 bases and J lost 2; bases outside the gene matches: 3. The germline V gene has CDR1 MNHEY and CDR2 SVGAGI. The DNA for the CDR3 is TGTGCCAGCAGATTGGACAGGGCTGGGGCCAACGTCCTGACTTTC. This translates into CASRLDRAGANVLTF.

The chain couples TRBV25-1 to TRBJ2-2, with 8 bases matching TRBD2. V lost 2 bases, J lost 3 bases, and 5 bases stayed unmatched. The CDR3 spans 16 residues. The germline V gene has CDR1 MGHDK and CDR2 SYGVNS. The CDR3, as DNA: TGTGCCAGCAGTGAAGGTCAACTAGCGGACACCGGGGAGCTGTTTTTT. Protein: CASSEGQLADTGELFF.

This clone has a handful of counts. The chain uses TRBV4-1 and TRBJ2-1; D is unclear. CDR1 is MGHRA and CDR2 is YSYEKL in the germline V gene. Trimming shortened V by 2 bases and J by 6 bases, and 5 bases separated the two germline ends. The CDR3 spans 12 residues. In DNA, the CDR3 is TGCGCCAGCAGCCAACCTTTCAATGAGCAGTTCTTC. It encodes CASSQPFNEQFF.

For the CDR3, the DNA is TGTGCCACCAAGAGGGAACGGAGCGGGTTTGAGACCCAGTACTTC. Protein: CATKRERSGFETQYF. The V and J genes are TRBV2 and TRBJ2-5; tentatively, D is TRBD2 (6 bases). CDR1 is SNHLY, CDR2 FYNNEI, per germline. The CDR3 extends over 15 amino acids. Trimming removed 10 bases at V and 5 bases at J, with 23 bases between.

This clone has only one observation. The gene calls are TRBV19 and TRBJ2-7; tentative D call: TRBD2 (5 bases). The CDR3 has 13 residues. CDR1 is LNHDA, CDR2 SQIVND, per germline (reference sequence). V was shortened by 1 base and J by 7 bases, with 11 bases between the two germline ends. CDR3 coding DNA: TGTGCCAGTAGTATAGGGGGAGTGGCGGAGCAGTACTTC. Translated: CASSIGGVAEQYF.